This T cell receptor beta chain appears in the sequencing data of a study of T cell responses to AZD1222 COVID-19 vaccine. Whole-study findings and limits: Spike-specific TCR breadth and depth grew following two AZD1222 doses.

Assay used: immunoSEQ multiplex PCR; TCRdb lists only in-frame clones, some missing. The sample includes about 100,000 clones, around nine tenths of them seen just once. As for this clone: Its antigen is not known.

The source material was peripheral blood, sampled 28 days after the second AZD1222 dose. The TCR originated in an adult who received the AZD1222 COVID-19 vaccine.

In DNA form, the CDR3 reads TGTGCCAGCAGCTTAGCTCCCCACGAAACGAGCTCCTACGAGCAGTACTTC. It yields the protein CASSLAPHETSSYEQYF. The V gene is TRBV7-6, the J gene TRBJ2-7; D ambiguous. Trimming took 0 bases from V and 0 from J, leaving 15 bases between them. The CDR3 is 17 amino acids. Germline V gene sequence: CDR1 SGHVS, CDR2 FNYEAQ.